This entry describes one T cell receptor (beta chain). Germline assignment: CDR1 MDHEN and CDR2 SYDVKM. Unmatched junction bases numbered 1, after V lost 7 bases and J lost 2 bases. The CDR3 runs 13 residues. The data belong to a study of shared clonotypes between healthy human individuals. The data were produced by immunoSEQ multiplex PCR, yet TCRdb's version contains in-frame clones alone and is incomplete. Of approximately 500,000 clones listed, roughly 80% are singletons. The specimen was PBMCs. The source of this sequence is a woman between 35 and 50 years old in good health. Some clones in this sample may be carry-over from other donors' samples. This chain connects TRBV28 to TRBJ2-7; the match to TRBD2 covers 11 bases. CDR3 nucleotide sequence: TGTGCCAGCACGGGACTAGCGGCCTACGAGCAGTACTTC. Its translation: CASTGLAAYEQYF.